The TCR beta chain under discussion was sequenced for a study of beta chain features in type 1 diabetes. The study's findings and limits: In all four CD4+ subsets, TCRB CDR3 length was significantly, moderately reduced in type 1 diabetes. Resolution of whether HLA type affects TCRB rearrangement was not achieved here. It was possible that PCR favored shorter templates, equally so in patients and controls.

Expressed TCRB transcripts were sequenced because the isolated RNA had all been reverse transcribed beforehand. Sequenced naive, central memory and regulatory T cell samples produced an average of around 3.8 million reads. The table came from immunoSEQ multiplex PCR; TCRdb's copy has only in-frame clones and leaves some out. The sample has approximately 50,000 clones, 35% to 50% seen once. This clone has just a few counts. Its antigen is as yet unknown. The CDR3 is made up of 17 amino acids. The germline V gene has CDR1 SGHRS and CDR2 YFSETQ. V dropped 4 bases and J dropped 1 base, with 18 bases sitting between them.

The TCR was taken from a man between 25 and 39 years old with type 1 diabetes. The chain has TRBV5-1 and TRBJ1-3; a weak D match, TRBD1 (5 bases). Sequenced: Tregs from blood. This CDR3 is CASSQDAIRGSGNTIYF. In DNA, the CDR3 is TGCGCCAGCAGCCAAGACGCTATAAGGGGTTCTGGAAACACCATATATTTT.